This is a list of T cell receptor beta chains from one sample in a study of shared clonotypes between healthy human individuals. The protocol was immunoSEQ multiplex PCR, while the TCRdb copy is restricted to in-frame clones and leaves out a portion. The data contain about 2.2 million clones, about 93% of them seen just once; the ten biggest clones take up under 2%. The sequencing input was naive CD8+ T cells from PBMCs. The receptors here all came from a man in his late teens or twenties in good health. Some clones in this sample may be carry-over from other donors' samples. The CDR3 runs from the conserved cysteine through the conserved F or W. A D gene is named only where the DNA matches it firmly. Part of the rows lack a size; the others show once, few, many or a class for expanded clones.

v_gene	j_gene	abundance	d_gene	CDR3nt	CDR3aa
TRBV27	TRBJ2-1	.	.	TGTGCCAGCAGTATGGGACACTACAATGAGCAGTTCTTC	CASSMGHYNEQFF
TRBV7-9	TRBJ1-1	.	.	TGTGCCACCCGAATAGGGAGGACTGAAGCTTTCTTT	CATRIGRTEAFF
TRBV7-6	TRBJ2-7	.	TRBD2	TGTGCCAGCAGCCCTACCCCACTAGCGGCAGAGCAGTACTTC	CASSPTPLAAEQYF
TRBV28	TRBJ2-7	.	.	TGTGCCAGCAGTTTCTTTTTGGGCGAGCAGTACTTC	CASSFFLGEQYF
TRBV4-2	TRBJ2-7	.	.	TGTGCCAGCAGCCAAGGCTCCAAGAGCCCGGAGCAGTACTTC	CASSQGSKSPEQYF
TRBV27	TRBJ2-3	.	TRBD1	TGTGCCAGCAGTTTATGGACAGGGGTAGATACGCAGTATTTT	CASSLWTGVDTQYF
TRBV28	TRBJ2-2	.	.	TGTGCCAGCAGTTTAAAGGGAGTCACCGGGGAGCTGTTTTTT	CASSLKGVTGELFF
TRBV6-5	TRBJ2-7	.	TRBD1	TGTGCCAGCAGAGGCTCCGGGACAGAGCCCTACGAGCAGTACTTC	CASRGSGTEPYEQYF
TRBV11-2	TRBJ2-5	.	TRBD1	TGTGCCAGCAGCTTAACAGGGGTATTGGAGACCCAGTACTTC	CASSLTGVLETQYF
TRBV4-2	TRBJ1-5	.	.	TGTGCCAGCAGCCAAGAGGGGTGGGAGGGGAAAGTAATCAATCAGCCCCAGCATTTT	CASSQEGWEGKVINQPQHF
TRBV5-1	TRBJ2-7	.	TRBD1	TGCGCCAGCAGCTCCTGGACAGGGGGCACCTACGAGCAGTACTTC	CASSSWTGGTYEQYF
TRBV6-6	TRBJ2-7	few	.	TGTGCCAGCAGCCGGACAGAAGGGTTTCACGACGAGCAGTACTTC	CASSRTEGFHDEQYF
TRBV13	TRBJ2-7	.	TRBD2	TGTGCCAGCAGCCCCGAGACTAGCGGGAGGGCCTTCCACGAGCAGTACTTC	CASSPETSGRAFHEQYF